Each of the 30 T cell receptor beta chains below was sequenced from the same sample in a study of OX40 agonist ivuxolimab in advanced cancers. Some clones are missing from TCRdb's copy, which holds only in-frame ones; the method was immunoSEQ multiplex PCR. The sample lists 100,000 or so clones; 90% were seen once. The starting material was CD4+ or CD8+ T cells sorted from blood, obtained in a trial of the OX40 agonist ivuxolimab. Receptors originate from an adult with an advanced solid tumor such as melanoma, head and neck, liver or kidney cancer.

The genes are TRBV28 and TRBJ1-1, with D unclear. V was clipped by 6 bases and J by 4 bases, with 12 bases between them. The CDR3 has 13 amino acids. Germline CDR1 is MDHEN and CDR2 is SYDVKM. This CDR3 reads CASSRPWLTEAFF. The DNA for the CDR3 is TGTGCCAGCAGCCGGCCGTGGCTCACTGAAGCTTTCTTT.

The chain recombines TRBV6-6 with TRBJ2-7; possibly TRBD1 for D (5 bases). Per the germline V gene, CDR1 is MNHNY and CDR2 is SVGAGI (reference sequence). This CDR3 region has 12 residues. The V gene lost 5 bases and the J gene lost 4 bases, with 9 bases spanning the gap. The CDR3 loop reads CASSGREYEQYF. The CDR3 DNA reads TGTGCCAGCAGTGGCAGGGAATACGAGCAGTACTTC.

The chain has TRBV7-6 and TRBJ2-7; D might be TRBD2 (6 bases). From germline, CDR1 is SGHVS and CDR2 FNYEAQ. The V end was cut by 4 bases, the J end by 3 bases, with 22 bases between. The CDR3 is 17 residues long. The CDR3 region is CASSSYAPPGVIYEQYF. The CDR3 DNA sequence: TGTGCCAGCAGCTCCTACGCGCCTCCGGGAGTTATCTACGAGCAGTACTTC.

CDR3 bases: TGTGCCAGCAGCACGGAGGGGGCTAGCGGGAGGGCTTTAGATACGCAGTATTTT. This encodes CASSTEGASGRALDTQYF. The chain couples TRBV7-2 to TRBJ2-3; 12 bases are a match to TRBD2. The CDR3 has 18 amino acids. The germline gives CDR1 SGHTA, CDR2 FQGNSA. Losses at the gene ends were 5 bases for V and 5 bases for J; bases not matched to a gene: 14.

The chain uses TRBV5-4 and TRBJ1-1, with 12 nucleotides matching TRBD1. CDR1 is SGHNT, CDR2 YYREEE, per germline (reference sequence). The CDR3 spans 16 residues. Trimming removed 0 bases from V and 5 bases from J; junction bases left unmatched: 5. CDR3 DNA sequence: TGTGCCAGCAGCTTGGTAGGGGACAGGGGGCGTACTGAAGCTTTCTTT. This sequence encodes CASSLVGDRGRTEAFF.

The chain has TRBV7-3 and TRBJ2-1, with 7 bases that match TRBD1. Germline V gene lookup returns CDR1 SGHTA and CDR2 FQGTGA. The ends lost 5 bases at V and 6 bases at J; junction bases unmatched: 13. This CDR3 contains 16 residues. The CDR3 sequence is CASSRGDSRKANEQFF. In DNA, the CDR3 is TGTGCCAGCAGCCGTGGGGACAGCCGAAAGGCCAATGAGCAGTTCTTC.

The gene calls are TRBV18 and TRBJ2-5, with D possibly being TRBD1 or TRBD2 (6 bases each). The CDR3 is 17 residues long. Deletions cut 3 bases from V and 5 bases from J, with 22 bases between. CDR1 and CDR2 from the germline V gene are KGHSH and LQKENI. Written as DNA, the CDR3 is TGTGCCAGCTCACCTAGACAGGTTCGAGGCGGAGGGGAGACCCAGTACTTC. Translated, it gives CASSPRQVRGGGETQYF.

The chain recombines TRBV2 with TRBJ1-1; D may be TRBD1 (5 bases). Germline V CDR1 and CDR2: SNHLY, FYNNEI. The CDR3 runs 14 residues. Trimming removed 2 bases from V and 4 bases from J, with 11 bases in between. The CDR3 is CASSERQGGTEAFF. CDR3 coding DNA: TGTGCCAGCAGTGAAAGGCAGGGAGGCACTGAAGCTTTCTTT.

The V and J genes are TRBV7-3 and TRBJ1-2; D unclear. V lost 1 base to trimming and J lost 4 bases, with 7 bases between them. In germline, CDR1 is SGHTA, CDR2 FQGTGA. The CDR3 totals 13 residues. CDR3 amino acids: CASSLNKVYGYTF. For the CDR3, the DNA is TGTGCCAGCAGCTTAAACAAGGTCTATGGCTACACCTTC.

The CDR3 loop is CASSGRQGMTGELFF. Here the CDR3 DNA reads TGCGCCAGCAGCGGTAGGCAGGGGATGACCGGGGAGCTGTTTTTT. The V and J genes are TRBV5-1 and TRBJ2-2, with a weak D call TRBD1 (6 bases). Trimming took off 4 bases at V and 5 bases at J, with 15 bases between the two ends. The CDR3 runs 15 residues. Germline V gene data show CDR1 as SGHRS and CDR2 as YFSETQ.

CDR3 in amino acids: CASSEDQFSYEQYF. The CDR3 coding sequence is TGTGCCAGCAGTGAAGACCAATTTTCCTACGAGCAGTACTTC. The chain employs TRBV6-1 and TRBJ2-7; D not certain. V was pared by 1 base and J by 1 base, with 8 bases between. This CDR3 is built from 14 residues. Germline lookup yields CDR1 MNHNS and CDR2 SASEGT.

The chain recombines TRBV5-1 with TRBJ2-5; possible D gene TRBD2, 6 bases. Germline V lookup: CDR1 SGHRS, CDR2 YFSETQ. The CDR3 contains 15 residues. V lost 2 bases and J lost 4, with 15 bases in between. DNA for the CDR3: TGCGCCAGCAGCTTAGGCCAGCGGAGGGGAGAGACCCAGTACTTC. This gives the protein CASSLGQRRGETQYF.

The chain employs TRBV4-1 and TRBJ2-5; 10 positions match TRBD2. The V and J ends lost 4 bases and 3 bases, in that order; junction bases with no gene match: 2. The CDR3 is 14 residues long. Germline values: CDR1 MGHRA, CDR2 YSYEKL. The CDR3 DNA is TGCGCCAGCAGCCCTAGCGGGAGTGAAGAGACCCAGTACTTC. Translated: CASSPSGSEETQYF.

The table lists this clone with a count of one. The CDR3 DNA sequence: TGTGCCAGCTCCTTGGAGGCTAGCGGGAGATTGGAGACCCAGTACTTC. As protein: CASSLEASGRLETQYF. The chain uses TRBV28 and TRBJ2-5, with 10 nucleotides matching TRBD2. Germline V gives CDR1 MDHEN, CDR2 SYDVKM. This CDR3 has 16 residues. The V gene end was trimmed by 8 bases and the J gene end by 5 bases; junction bases not matched to a gene: 14.

This rearrangement joins TRBV7-2 to TRBJ1-4; a weak D match, TRBD1 (6 bases). This CDR3 has 15 amino acids. V gave up 7 bases and J gave up 7 bases, with 19 bases separating them. The V gene's germline CDR1 is SGHTA and CDR2 FQGNSA. CDR3 residues: CASTVGGAGGEKLFF. The DNA of the CDR3 is TGTGCCAGCACCGTCGGGGGGGCGGGAGGTGAAAAACTGTTTTTT.

CDR3 region: CASCLAGGNNEQFF. Here the CDR3 DNA reads TGTGCCAGCTGTTTAGCGGGAGGAAACAATGAGCAGTTCTTC. The J gene is TRBJ2-1, the V gene TRBV6-1; 10 bases map to TRBD2. Germline assignment: CDR1 MNHNS and CDR2 SASEGT. The CDR3 sequence is 14 residues long. The J segment lost 5 bases and the V segment lost 8 bases, leaving 6 bases of the junction unmatched.

Remarks on this clone: At one end the junction does not follow the germline gene, possibly because of a read error. The rearrangement links TRBV5-6 to TRBJ2-7; 7 bases map to TRBD2. The CDR3 sequence is 14 residues long. The germline gives CDR1 SGHDT, CDR2 YYEEEE. The CDR3 is CASSLREGRDERYF. The CDR3 nucleotides read TGTGCCAGCAGCTTGAGGGAGGGTAGGGACGAGCGGTACTTC.

The CDR3 protein is CASSSGQGAPTGELFF. CDR3 nucleotide sequence: TGTGCCAGCAGTTCAGGACAGGGGGCGCCCACCGGGGAGCTGTTTTTT. The chain employs TRBV27 and TRBJ2-2; TRBD1 matches 11 bases. The ends lost 4 bases at V and 4 bases at J; junction bases unmatched: 5. The CDR3 covers 16 residues. CDR1 and CDR2 from the germline V gene are MNHEY and SMNVEV (reference sequence).

The rearrangement links TRBV2 to TRBJ1-1; 10 bases align to TRBD1. In germline, CDR1 is SNHLY, CDR2 FYNNEI. The J segment lost 7 bases and the V segment lost 10 bases, leaving 12 bases of the junction unmatched. The CDR3 runs 14 residues. The CDR3 DNA follows: TGTGCCACCAGAACCGGGACAGGGGTGGTTGAAGCTTTCTTT. This gives the protein CATRTGTGVVEAFF.

This rearrangement joins TRBV15 to TRBJ2-7, with 13 bases fitting TRBD2. V dropped 4 bases and J dropped 6; count of bases not matched to a gene: 3. The CDR3 contains 14 residues. CDR1 is LNHNV and CDR2 is YYDKDF in the germline V gene (reference sequence). The CDR3 spells CATSKGLAGSEQYF. The CDR3, as DNA: TGTGCCACCAGCAAGGGACTAGCGGGAAGCGAGCAGTACTTC.

The chain carries TRBV12-2 and TRBJ1-2. TRBV12-2 is a pseudogene locus. This CDR3 has 15 amino acids. Here the CDR3 DNA reads TGTGCAAGTCGCCCTATGGGACTTGAGCACTATGGCTACACCTTC. Amino acids: CASRPMGLEHYGYTF.

The chain carries TRBV7-8 and TRBJ2-7; TRBD2 might be the D (6 bases). The germline V gene encodes CDR1 SGHVS and CDR2 FQNEAQ. CDR3 length equals 14 residues. Trimming took 7 bases from V and 3 from J, leaving 16 bases between them. DNA of the CDR3: TGTGCCAGCACCGACGGGGCGGGGAGCTACGAGCAGTACTTC. Translation gives CASTDGAGSYEQYF.

V and J are TRBV7-8 and TRBJ2-3; weak D call: TRBD2 (7 bases). V shed 7 bases and J shed 4 bases, with 18 bases lying between them. Germline V gives CDR1 SGHVS, CDR2 FQNEAQ. This CDR3 contains 15 residues. The DNA of the CDR3 is TGTGCCAGCACCCCTAGGGGGGGAGGGGCAGATACGCAGTATTTT. Amino acids: CASTPRGGGADTQYF.

This sequence joins TRBV6-1 and TRBJ1-5, with D unclear. The CDR3 spans 15 residues. CDR1 and CDR2 from the germline V gene are MNHNS and SASEGT. V was cut by 2 bases and J by 5 bases, with 13 bases left in between. CDR3 bases: TGTGCCAGCAGTGAAAGGGCGGGGTCCCATCAGCCCCAGCATTTT. This gives the protein CASSERAGSHQPQHF.

The chain carries TRBV19 and TRBJ2-5, with 14 bases matching TRBD2. The CDR3 runs 19 residues. Germline V gene data show CDR1 as LNHDA and CDR2 as SQIVND (reference sequence). Trimming took 6 bases from V and 5 from J; bases not matched to a gene: 17. This CDR3 reads CASRPGSGLAGGSMETQYF. The CDR3 region has the DNA TGTGCCAGTAGGCCCGGATCAGGACTAGCGGGAGGATCGATGGAGACCCAGTACTTC. Based on the CDR3 plus reference TRBV19 and TRBJ2-5, the full variable domain is DGGITQSPKYLFRKEGQNVTLSCEQNLNHDAMYWYRQDPGQGLRLIYYSQIVNDFQKGDIAEGYSVSREKKESFPLTVTSAQKNPTAFYLCASRPGSGLAGGSMETQYFGPGTRLLVL.

Only a few counts were recorded for this clone. The J gene is TRBJ1-2, the V gene TRBV15; maybe TRBD1 (6 bases). Looked up from germline, CDR1 is LNHNV and CDR2 is YYDKDF (reference sequence). V lost 5 bases to trimming and J lost 2 bases, with 9 bases between them. The length of the CDR3 is 13 residues. The CDR3 loop is CATSPDRNYGYTF. In DNA form, the CDR3 reads TGTGCCACCAGCCCCGACAGGAACTATGGCTACACCTTC.

The genes are TRBV7-2 and TRBJ2-1; 12 bases are shared with TRBD2. The germline CDR1 and CDR2 sequences are SGHTA and FQGNSA. This CDR3 contains 16 residues. V trimming: 4 bases; J trimming: 10 bases; junction bases outside the gene matches: 11. The CDR3 is CASSSNPTSGRREQFF. The CDR3 bases are TGTGCCAGCAGCTCCAACCCTACTAGCGGGAGGAGGGAGCAGTTCTTC.

The genes are TRBV27 and TRBJ2-5; D is unclear. The J call may be incorrect, as the DNA end agrees better with TRBJ2-7. CDR1 and CDR2 (germline): MNHEY, SMNVEV (reference sequence). The CDR3 covers 13 residues. The CDR3 bases are TGTGCCAGCAGTTTAGCAGTCGGCTACGAGCAGTACTTC. Protein: CASSLAVGYEQYF.

The chain carries TRBV6-1 and TRBJ2-3; D ambiguous. CDR3 size: 16 residues. Trimming removed 6 bases at V and 0 bases at J, with 16 bases between. Germline V gene data show CDR1 as MNHNS and CDR2 as SASEGT. The CDR3 reads CASRENRWPSTDTQYF. CDR3 coding DNA: TGTGCCAGCAGGGAAAATAGGTGGCCCAGCACAGATACGCAGTATTTT.

This chain links TRBV28 with TRBJ1-2; 11 positions match TRBD1. The junction had 11 bases not matched to a gene; V was cut back by 8 bases and J by 12 bases. The CDR3 is 13 amino acids. Germline CDR1 reads MDHEN; CDR2 reads SYDVKM. In DNA form, the CDR3 reads TGTGCCAGCCTCAGTCCAGGACAGGGGGCGGACACCTTC. Protein: CASLSPGQGADTF.